This T cell receptor beta chain was captured in a study of blood T cells in healthy people across ages. Primed by a sample-barcoded 5' primer and a J-beta primer mix, a second PCR proceeded for 7 to 11 cycles. Each sample provided no less than 2.5 million CDR3-containing paired-end reads. MiXCR, applied by TCRdb to the 5' RACE reads, yields one record per CDR3 protein. The data contain about 970,000 distinct CDR3 sequences, roughly 51% of them singletons. Regarding the study as a whole: PBMCs went unsorted, and a conclusive naive versus antigen-experienced comparison was therefore prevented. While age rose, TCR beta diversity per million T cells dropped in a roughly linear way.

The CDR3 runs 14 residues. Per the germline V gene, CDR1 is DFQATT and CDR2 is SNEGSKA (reference sequence). V trimming: 5 bases; J trimming: 4 bases; junction bases outside the gene matches: 7. To note about this clonotype: Its target is unknown.

The rearrangement links TRBV20-1 to TRBJ2-3, with TRBD1 identical over 9 bases. Sequencing used blood. This TCR was sampled from a woman aged 60-70 years in good health. CDR3 sequence reads: CSAGANRGPDTQYF. The CDR3 coding sequence is TGCAGTGCTGGAGCCAACAGGGGGCCAGATACGCAGTATTTT.